The 12 T cell receptor beta chains reported below all come from one sample, sequenced in a study of CD8 T cells in ankylosing spondylitis. One entry per CDR3 protein, called by TCRdb with MiXCR from the 5' RACE reads. This table has tens of thousands of distinct CDR3 sequences, 2.5% to 3% appearing once. Sequencing input: blood, either unsorted or a sorted T cell fraction (not recorded which). All receptors come from a female donor with ankylosing spondylitis or in good health (not recorded which).

This clonotype was picked up many times. This rearrangement joins TRBV9 to TRBJ1-6; D might be TRBD1 (6 bases). Germline-derived CDR1 and CDR2 are SGDLS and YYNGEE. The length of the CDR3 is 13 residues. V was trimmed by 9 bases and J by 7 bases, leaving 14 bases between them. The chain's CDR3 is CATSTGFNSPLHF. Written as DNA, the CDR3 is TGTGCCACCTCAACAGGGTTCAATTCACCCCTCCACTTT.

This clonotype was picked up many times. The rearrangement joins TRBV9 to TRBJ2-7; 10 bases map to TRBD2. The CDR3 is 14 residues long. Germline CDR1 reads SGDLS; CDR2 reads YYNGEE. The V and J ends lost 4 bases and 3 bases, in that order; junction bases with no gene match: 4. For the CDR3, the DNA is TGTGCCAGCAGCTACGGACTAGCGGACTACGAGCAGTACTTC. This codes for CASSYGLADYEQYF.

This clonotype was observed many times. This chain uses TRBV9 with TRBJ2-5, with 11 bases identical to TRBD2. This CDR3 is 16 amino acids long. V lost 3 bases to trimming and J lost 3 bases; unmatched junction nucleotides: 7. CDR1 is SGDLS and CDR2 is YYNGEE in the germline V gene. The CDR3 protein is CASSGPGTSGKETQYF. CDR3 DNA sequence: TGTGCCAGCAGCGGTCCGGGGACTAGCGGCAAAGAGACCCAGTACTTC.

This clonotype was seen ten or more times. The J gene is TRBJ1-5, the V gene TRBV9; the D is unclear. The CDR3 length is 13 residues. The V gene lost 2 bases and the J gene lost 5 bases, with 8 bases spanning the gap. Germline lookup yields CDR1 SGDLS and CDR2 YYNGEE. The chain's CDR3 is CASSVYPDQPQHF. CDR3 DNA sequence: TGTGCCAGCAGCGTCTACCCAGATCAGCCCCAGCATTTT.

The table lists this clonotype with many counts. The chain employs TRBV9 and TRBJ1-1; D may be TRBD1 (6 bases). This CDR3 comprises 13 residues. Trimming took off 3 bases at V and 7 bases at J, with 13 bases between the two ends. Germline V gives CDR1 SGDLS, CDR2 YYNGEE. CDR3 nucleotide sequence: TGTGCCAGCAGCGGGAGCTTACAGGGTGAAGCTTTCTTT. Translated: CASSGSLQGEAFF. The entire variable domain, with the rest obtained from reference TRBV9 and TRBJ1-1, is as follows: DSGVTQTPKHLITATGQRVTLRCSPRSGDLSVYWYQQSLDQGLQFLIQYYNGEERAKGNILERFSAQQFPDLHSELNLSSLELGDSALYFCASSGSLQGEAFFGQGTRLTVV.

This clonotype came up many times. The chain combines TRBV9 with TRBJ2-1, with D tentatively TRBD1 (5 bases). Trimming left V 4 bases short and J 0 bases short, with 14 bases between. Germline V gene sequence: CDR1 SGDLS, CDR2 YYNGEE. This CDR3 is 16 amino acids long. In nucleotides, the CDR3 is TGTGCCAGCAGCAAAGGGGTAACGGGCTCCTACAATGAGCAGTTCTTC. Its protein product is CASSKGVTGSYNEQFF. The full variable domain, in which reference TRBV9 and TRBJ2-1 provide the parts outside the CDR3, is DSGVTQTPKHLITATGQRVTLRCSPRSGDLSVYWYQQSLDQGLQFLIQYYNGEERAKGNILERFSAQQFPDLHSELNLSSLELGDSALYFCASSKGVTGSYNEQFFGPGTRLTVL.

By frequency in the sample, this clonotype is medium-sized. This chain connects TRBV9 to TRBJ2-5; D may be TRBD2 (6 bases). Trimming stripped 3 bases from V and 2 bases from J, with 8 bases between. The CDR3 extends over 13 amino acids. The germline CDR1 and CDR2 sequences are SGDLS and YYNGEE. The CDR3 is CASSGSGQETQYF. The CDR3 DNA follows: TGTGCCAGCAGCGGTAGCGGTCAAGAGACCCAGTACTTC.

This clonotype was counted many times. The V call is TRBV9, the J call TRBJ2-7; TRBD1 or TRBD2 may be the D gene (5 bases each). The CDR3 runs 15 residues. V was cut by 4 bases and J by 4 bases, with 18 bases left in between. The V gene's germline CDR1 is SGDLS and CDR2 YYNGEE. The CDR3: CASSPFGQGAYEQYF. CDR3 DNA: TGTGCCAGCAGCCCCTTTGGGCAGGGAGCGTACGAGCAGTACTTC.

This clonotype was seen at least ten times. The rearrangement links TRBV9 to TRBJ2-5; D perhaps matches TRBD1 (8 bases). The CDR3 contains 14 residues. The germline V gene encodes CDR1 SGDLS and CDR2 YYNGEE. Trimming shortened V by 3 bases and J by 5 bases, and 14 bases separated the two germline ends. DNA of the CDR3: TGTGCCAGCAGCGGGACAGGGAGGGCGGAGACCCAGTACTTC. It yields the protein CASSGTGRAETQYF.

This clonotype is medium-sized within its sample. The chain is built from TRBV9 and TRBJ2-2; D is unresolved. Germline V CDR1 and CDR2: SGDLS, YYNGEE. This CDR3 comprises 14 residues. Trimming stripped 0 bases from V and 1 base from J, with 4 bases between. The CDR3 loop is CASSVVGNTGELFF. The DNA of the CDR3 is TGTGCCAGCAGCGTAGTCGGGAACACCGGGGAGCTGTTTTTT.

This clonotype was picked up many times. J is TRBJ2-1 and V is TRBV9; TRBD2 matches at 14 bases. The V gene's germline CDR1 is SGDLS and CDR2 YYNGEE. The CDR3 runs to 20 residues. Losses at the gene ends were 3 bases for V and 4 bases for J; bases not matched to a gene: 15. The CDR3, as DNA: TGTGCCAGCAGCGCCTTCGGGACTAGCGGGAGTCAGTCACTTTACAATGAGCAGTTCTTC. Protein: CASSAFGTSGSQSLYNEQFF.

In its sample, this clonotype was seen many times. The genes are TRBV9 and TRBJ2-3, with D hard to call. Germline V CDR1 and CDR2: SGDLS, YYNGEE. The CDR3 consists of 14 residues. V gave up 0 bases and J gave up 6 bases, with 11 bases separating them. CDR3: CASSVDTPGDTQYF. Written as DNA, the CDR3 is TGTGCCAGCAGCGTAGACACACCCGGGGATACGCAGTATTTT.